The following is a T cell receptor (beta chain) sequence with its context. Antigen specificity is unknown. Other DNA sequences from this sample encode an identical CDR3 as well. This specimen comes from a study of long-term antiretroviral therapy in people with HIV. Whole-study context: The oldest samples precede the 2015 immediate-ART recommendation by about a decade. Study outcomes and limitations: Samples were collected from the mid-2000s to the late 2010s under possibly less effective ART regimens.

Participants who had HIV were, without exception, treated in the United States. The CDR3 covers 14 residues. Losses at the gene ends were 2 bases for V and 7 bases for J; bases not matched to a gene: 2. CDR1 and CDR2 from the germline V gene are MNHEY and SMNVEV (reference sequence). The assay used was immunoSEQ (version v3.0), run at survey level. Here immunoSEQ multiplex PCR was the method, and the copy in TCRdb shows in-frame clones only, minus some. The sample contains about 35,000 clones, 82% of which appear only once. Sequences were derived from unsorted PBMCs, sampled 0.3 years after starting antiretroviral therapy. The TCR sequence derives from a man aged 18 to 35 with HIV. This chain joins TRBV27 and TRBJ1-1; 12 bases match TRBD1. The CDR3 sequence is CASSLGTGGLEAFF. The CDR3 nucleotides read TGTGCCAGCAGTTTAGGGACAGGGGGCCTTGAAGCTTTCTTT.